The T cell receptor (beta chain) under discussion was sequenced for a study of blood T cell repertoires in COVID-19. As for the study in general: Material from acute and convalescent COVID-19 was sourced from the United States, Italy and Spain.

The length of the CDR3 is 16 residues. Trimming pared 6 bases from V and 0 bases from J, leaving 18 bases between. Generated by immunoSEQ multiplex PCR, the TCRdb table keeps only in-frame clones and is missing some. The repertoire holds about 170,000 clones, around nine tenths seen once, with around 0.77% in the top ten. This clone was observed a single time. Specimen: PBMCs or T cells enriched from blood (not recorded which). The TCR sequence derives from a woman younger than 30 who had recovered from COVID-19. J is TRBJ2-7 and V is TRBV6-7; D unresolved. TRBV6-7 is noted as an ORF with a role that remains uncertain. DNA for the CDR3: TGTGCCAGCAGCCCTCAGAGCGACGGAAGCTCCTACGAGCAGTACTTC. Translated, it gives CASSPQSDGSSYEQYF.